These 29 T cell receptor beta chains were sequenced from one sample in a study of blood T cell repertoires in COVID-19. Sequencing was performed with immunoSEQ multiplex PCR; in TCRdb, only in-frame clones are kept and a portion is missing. The sample holds about 48,000 clones, 85% to 90% seen once. The source material was peripheral blood. The source of these receptors is a woman aged 80 or over with COVID-19, enrolled during active disease.

The chain recombines TRBV7-9 with TRBJ2-2; D is perhaps TRBD2 (5 bases). CDR3 length equals 15 residues. The V gene's germline CDR1 is SEHNR and CDR2 FQNEAQ (reference sequence). The ends were cut back, 0 bases at V and 7 bases at J, with 12 bases in the middle. The CDR3 loop is CASSLAGLSGGELFF. The CDR3 DNA reads as TGTGCCAGCAGCTTAGCCGGACTCAGCGGCGGGGAGCTGTTTTTT.

J is TRBJ2-2 and V is TRBV19; D might be TRBD2 (6 bases). V was pared by 5 bases and J by 3 bases, with 16 bases between. The germline CDR1 and CDR2 sequences are LNHDA and SQIVND (reference sequence). The CDR3 has 16 residues. CDR3 region: CASSLEGPEDTGELFF. The CDR3 region has the DNA TGTGCCAGTAGTCTGGAGGGCCCAGAAGACACCGGGGAGCTGTTTTTT.

The V gene is TRBV19, the J gene TRBJ1-2; D is ambiguous. Per germline, CDR1 LNHDA and CDR2 SQIVND (reference sequence). The CDR3 is made up of 14 amino acids. Between the trimmed V and J ends, which lost 3 bases and 3 bases, there was a span of 11 bases. For the CDR3, the DNA is TGTGCCAGTAGTATCCCCGCCAGATACTATGGCTACACCTTC. Protein sequence: CASSIPARYYGYTF.

This chain connects TRBV9 to TRBJ1-4; D remains unclear. Between the trimmed V and J ends, which lost 4 bases and 3 bases, there was a span of 10 bases. This CDR3 is built from 14 residues. Per germline, CDR1 SGDLS and CDR2 YYNGEE. The CDR3 loop is CASSPTFPNEKLFF. The DNA for the CDR3 is TGTGCCAGCAGCCCTACTTTCCCTAATGAAAAACTGTTTTTT.

The chain carries TRBV28 and TRBJ1-2; D is unclear. The ends were cut back, 6 bases at V and 4 bases at J, with 9 bases in the middle. Germline lookup yields CDR1 MDHEN and CDR2 SYDVKM. The CDR3 totals 12 residues. The CDR3 nucleotides read TGTGCCAGCAGCTCGGGGATCTATGGCTACACCTTC. Translated, it gives CASSSGIYGYTF.

This clone was observed a handful of times. This chain uses TRBV5-1 with TRBJ2-1, with D maybe TRBD1 (5 bases). The germline CDR1 and CDR2 sequences are SGHRS and YFSETQ. The CDR3 runs to 12 residues. Between the trimmed V and J ends, which lost 3 bases and 7 bases, there was a span of 8 bases. The CDR3 DNA reads TGCGCCAGCAGCTACGGACAAAATGAGCAGTTCTTC. Translated, it gives CASSYGQNEQFF.

This chain uses TRBV4-2 with TRBJ2-5; D gene ambiguous. The CDR3 is 13 amino acids. Germline CDR1 LGHNA, CDR2 YNFKEQ. With 4 bases removed from V and 4 bases from J, the gap between germline ends came to 10 bases. Here the CDR3 reads CASSPIIGETQYF. CDR3 nucleotide sequence: TGTGCCAGCAGCCCTATCATCGGAGAGACCCAGTACTTC.

V gene TRBV6-4 combines with J gene TRBJ1-1, with D perhaps matching TRBD1 (6 bases). V was clipped by 5 bases and J by 0 bases, with 10 bases between them. Germline V CDR1 and CDR2: MRHNA, SNTAGT. The CDR3 extends over 14 amino acids. The CDR3 DNA reads as TGTGCCAGCAGTTCGGGACAAATGAACACTGAAGCTTTCTTT. Its protein is CASSSGQMNTEAFF.

The rearrangement joins TRBV5-4 to TRBJ1-1, with TRBD1 as a possible D gene (6 bases). The CDR3 sequence is 15 residues long. The V end was cut by 4 bases, the J end by 0 bases, with 13 bases between. Germline V gives CDR1 SGHNT, CDR2 YYREEE (reference sequence). This CDR3 reads CASSLTGGLNTEAFF. CDR3 bases: TGTGCCAGCAGCCTGACGGGGGGCTTGAACACTGAAGCTTTCTTT.

The chain recombines TRBV18 with TRBJ1-5; D is possibly TRBD1 (6 bases). Trimming stripped 5 bases from V and 2 bases from J, with 10 bases between. The CDR3 consists of 14 residues. Germline assignment: CDR1 KGHSH and CDR2 LQKENI. The CDR3 DNA reads TGTGCCAGCTCAGGGACAATCGGCAATCAGCCCCAGCATTTT. As protein: CASSGTIGNQPQHF.

V and J are TRBV7-9 and TRBJ2-7; 11 bases map to TRBD2. The CDR3 runs 15 residues. V shed 1 base and J 4 bases; nucleotides not matched to a gene: 3. Germline V gene data show CDR1 as SEHNR and CDR2 as FQNEAQ (reference sequence). The CDR3 nucleotides read TGTGCCAGCAGCTTAGGCGGACTAGCGGGTTACGAGCAGTACTTC. Its translation: CASSLGGLAGYEQYF.

CDR3 DNA: TGTGCCAGCGCGTTGGGAACAGGTTTCGAAGCTTTCTTT. It yields the protein CASALGTGFEAFF. V is TRBV7-2 and J is TRBJ1-1, with TRBD1 as a possible D gene (5 bases). Looked up from germline, CDR1 is SGHTA and CDR2 is FQGNSA. CDR3 length: 13 residues. Trimming took 8 bases from V and 8 from J, leaving 18 bases between them.

The CDR3 is CASSLGRVVPFF. In DNA form, the CDR3 reads TGTGCCAGCAGCTTGGGCAGGGTAGTTCCTTTCTTT. This sequence joins TRBV11-2 and TRBJ1-1; the D gene is possibly TRBD1 (5 bases). The germline CDR1 and CDR2 sequences are SGHAT and FQNNGV. V was cut by 3 bases and J by 12 bases, with 14 bases left in between. The CDR3 length is 12 residues.

A remark on this clone: One junction end disagrees with the germline gene, perhaps due to a read error. The genes are TRBV7-7 and TRBJ1-4; TRBD1 matches at 7 bases. CDR1 is SSHAT, CDR2 FNYEAQ, per germline (reference sequence). The CDR3 covers 15 residues. CDR3 residues: CASSLARRGRSVLFF. CDR3 in DNA: TGTGCTAGCAGCTTAGCGAGGAGGGGGCGGTCGGTACTGTTTTTT. Filled out from reference TRBV7-7 and TRBJ1-4, the complete variable domain reads GAGVSQSPRYKVTKRGQDVTLRCDPISSHATLYWYQQALGQGPEFLTYFNYEAQPDKSGLPSDRFSAERPEGSISTLTIQRTEQRDSAMYRCASSLARRGRSVLFFGSGTQLSVL.

Note on this clone: In the same sample, other DNA sequences code for this CDR3. V usage is TRBV6-5 and J usage is TRBJ1-5; 8 positions agree with TRBD1. The V segment lost 4 bases and the J segment 7 bases; nucleotides outside the gene matches: 6. Germline CDR1 MNHEY, CDR2 SVGAGI. The CDR3 covers 14 residues. CDR3 loop: CASSWTGQGQPQHF. CDR3 in DNA: TGTGCCAGCAGTTGGACAGGGCAAGGCCAGCCCCAGCATTTT.

The rearrangement links TRBV5-1 to TRBJ1-1, with 12 bases identical to TRBD1. V dropped 4 bases and J dropped 0; count of bases not matched to a gene: 7. The CDR3 contains 17 residues. CDR1 and CDR2 (germline): SGHRS, YFSETQ. The DNA of the CDR3 is TGCGCCAGCAGCCCGGCCGGGACAGGGGGCATGAACACTGAAGCTTTCTTT. Translating gives CASSPAGTGGMNTEAFF.

The chain has TRBV6-5 and TRBJ2-1; 10 bases are a match to TRBD1. The V and J ends lost 5 bases and 4 bases, in that order; junction bases with no gene match: 5. CDR3 size: 15 residues. In germline, CDR1 is MNHEY, CDR2 SVGAGI. CDR3 region: CASSPDRGRYNEQFF. CDR3 in DNA: TGTGCCAGCAGTCCGGACAGGGGGAGGTACAATGAGCAGTTCTTC.

The V call is TRBV11-2, the J call TRBJ2-3; 8 nucleotides line up with TRBD2. The V gene end was trimmed by 1 base and the J gene end by 2 bases; junction bases not matched to a gene: 2. There are 15 residues in the CDR3. Germline CDR1 and CDR2: SGHAT and FQNNGV. CDR3 protein: CASSLVAGNTDTQYF. The CDR3 coding sequence is TGTGCCAGCAGCTTAGTAGCGGGGAACACAGATACGCAGTATTTT.

The chain joins TRBV5-5 to TRBJ1-5, with 7 bases lining up with TRBD1. V was clipped by 3 bases and J by 0 bases; unmatched bases: 6. Germline V lookup: CDR1 SGHKS, CDR2 YYEKEE (reference sequence). CDR3 length equals 16 residues. CDR3 region: CASSWRGGYSNQPQHF. The CDR3 DNA is TGTGCCAGCAGCTGGCGAGGGGGCTATAGCAATCAGCCCCAGCATTTT.

The J gene is TRBJ1-3, the V gene TRBV19; a possible D gene is TRBD1 (5 bases). The germline gives CDR1 LNHDA, CDR2 SQIVND (reference sequence). The CDR3 consists of 14 residues. Between the trimmed V and J ends, which lost 7 bases and 0 bases, there was a span of 10 bases. This CDR3 reads CASTDSNSGNTIYF. The CDR3 DNA is TGTGCCAGTACAGACAGCAACTCTGGAAACACCATATATTTT.

This chain joins TRBV27 and TRBJ1-1; the D gene is possibly TRBD1 (5 bases). Germline V CDR1 and CDR2: MNHEY, SMNVEV (reference sequence). V was pared by 6 bases and J by 11 bases, with 16 bases between. The CDR3 is 12 amino acids. CDR3 nucleotide sequence: TGTGCCAGCAGGGGTGGAGGGGTACGCGCTTTCTTT. It is translated as CASRGGGVRAFF.

This clone was observed a few times. The chain uses TRBV5-1 and TRBJ2-6; D might be TRBD1 (6 bases). The V and J ends lost 2 bases and 4 bases respectively, with 16 bases between them. Germline loops: CDR1 SGHRS, CDR2 YFSETQ. This CDR3 spans 17 amino acids. The CDR3 coding sequence is TGCGCCAGCAGCTTACAGGGAGCCGGGGCAGGGGCCAACGTCCTGACTTTC. This gives the protein CASSLQGAGAGANVLTF.

This clone is medium-sized within its sample. This rearrangement joins TRBV7-3 to TRBJ2-2, with D possibly TRBD1 on 6 matching bases. Per the germline V gene, CDR1 is SGHTA and CDR2 is FQGTGA. With 5 bases removed from V and 4 bases from J, the gap between germline ends came to 14 bases. CDR3 length: 15 amino acids. The CDR3 nucleotides read TGTGCCAGCAGCACCCAGGACAGTTTCACCGGGGAGCTGTTTTTT. Its protein is CASSTQDSFTGELFF.

V usage is TRBV7-2 and J usage is TRBJ2-3; D might be TRBD2 (6 bases). V was cut by 5 bases and J by 2 bases, with 11 bases left in between. The CDR3 length is 14 residues. Germline V lookup: CDR1 SGHTA, CDR2 FQGNSA. Here the CDR3 reads CASSRDLNTDTQYF. As DNA, the CDR3 is TGTGCCAGCAGCCGGGACTTAAACACAGATACGCAGTATTTT.

In its sample, this clone was seen once. The CDR3 loop is CASRQTGLYEQYF. The CDR3 DNA reads TGTGCCAGCAGACAAACAGGGCTCTACGAGCAGTACTTC. The rearrangement uses TRBV28 and TRBJ2-7, with D perhaps matching TRBD1 (6 bases). The CDR3 spans 13 residues. Germline V lookup: CDR1 MDHEN, CDR2 SYDVKM. Trimming cost V 6 bases and J 3 bases, with 12 bases left between them.

This clone was seen once. The V call is TRBV30, the J call TRBJ1-1, with D unclear. The CDR3 has 13 residues. V was trimmed by 4 bases and J by 2 bases, leaving 11 bases between them. Germline CDR1 reads GTSNPN; CDR2 reads SVGIG (reference sequence). In DNA, the CDR3 is TGTGCCTGGAATCCCAAAACTAACACTGAAGCTTTCTTT. This translates into CAWNPKTNTEAFF.

The chain has TRBV5-6 and TRBJ2-1; 9 bases match TRBD1. From germline, CDR1 is SGHDT and CDR2 YYEEEE. Trimming cost V 0 bases and J 4 bases; bases outside gene matches: 5. This CDR3 region has 16 residues. The CDR3 region has the DNA TGTGCCAGCAGCTTGGATTGGGGACAGGGATACAATGAGCAGTTCTTC. Translation gives CASSLDWGQGYNEQFF.

V and J are TRBV2 and TRBJ1-2; 8 nucleotides match TRBD1. The CDR3 consists of 13 residues. After removal of 5 bases from V and 5 bases from J, the junction contained 4 bases not matched to a gene. Looked up from germline, CDR1 is SNHLY and CDR2 is FYNNEI. The CDR3 loop reads CASSFDRGYGYTF. As DNA, the CDR3 is TGTGCCAGCAGTTTTGACAGGGGTTATGGCTACACCTTC. The whole variable domain, remainder taken from reference TRBV2 and TRBJ1-2, is EPEVTQTPSHQVTQMGQEVILRCVPISNHLYFYWYRQILGQKVEFLVSFYNNEISEKSEIFDDQFSVERPDGSNFTLKIRSTKLEDSAMYFCASSFDRGYGYTFGSGTRLTVV.

This sequence joins TRBV24-1 and TRBJ2-1, with TRBD2 matching over 14 bases. With V trimmed by 3 bases and J by 6 bases, 6 bases remained unmatched. The CDR3 extends over 17 amino acids. In germline, CDR1 is KGHDR, CDR2 SFDVKD. CDR3 coding DNA: TGTGCCACCAGTGATACGACTAGCGGGAGGGCGGGCAATGAGCAGTTCTTC. Amino acid sequence: CATSDTTSGRAGNEQFF.